This TCR beta chain was sequenced for a study of T cells expressing NK-cell markers. Study-level information: The authors sequenced eight donors, of whom seven were HCMV-seropositive and one was seronegative. Study findings and constraints: These clonotypes additionally ranked first within the CD3+CD56-NKG2C+ fraction of a few donors.

This CDR3 is 13 amino acids long. Looked up from germline, CDR1 is SGHRS and CDR2 is YFSETQ. UMIs were included in TCR beta cDNA generated by 5'RACE template switching. Reprocessing the 5' RACE reads, TCRdb reports a single entry for every CDR3 protein and omits DNA. Its table records 300,000 or so distinct CDR3 sequences. For this clonotype: No antigen is known for it.

Input material: blood T cells: a sorted CD56 or NKG2C T cell subset, CD4+ or CD8+ T cells, or bulk PBMC T cells (not recorded which). The clonotype comes from a woman between 18 and 69 years old in good health. The gene calls are TRBV5-1 and TRBJ1-6; the D call of TRBD1 rests on TCRdb alone, since no DNA is present to check it. The CDR3 sequence is CASSADRDSPLHF.